These 5 T cell receptor beta chains were all obtained from the same sample, sequenced in a study of blood T cell repertoires in COVID-19. Using immunoSEQ multiplex PCR, the repertoire was profiled, and TCRdb retains in-frame clones only, with some absent. The table lists about 260,000 clones, 70% to 90% of them singletons. Material: peripheral blood. All receptors come from a human donor in a cohort sampled during active COVID-19.

This clone was seen only a few times. This CDR3 is CASSGTELNTEAFF. The CDR3 DNA reads TGTGCCAGCTCGGGGACAGAGTTGAACACTGAAGCTTTCTTT. The chain joins TRBV18 to TRBJ1-1; 7 bases agree with TRBD1. Germline V gives CDR1 KGHSH, CDR2 LQKENI. Losses at the gene ends were 6 bases for V and 0 bases for J; bases not matched to a gene: 4. The length of the CDR3 is 14 residues.

The V gene is TRBV11-2, the J gene TRBJ1-2, with D maybe TRBD1 (6 bases). The CDR3 extends over 14 amino acids. Germline V lookup: CDR1 SGHAT, CDR2 FQNNGV. Trimming shortened V by 5 bases and J by 2 bases, and 12 bases separated the two germline ends. The CDR3 DNA reads as TGTGCCAGCAGCCAAACGACAGGAAACTATGGCTACACCTTC. The encoded protein is CASSQTTGNYGYTF. Variable domain in full (rest from reference TRBV11-2 and TRBJ1-2): EAGVAQSPRYKIIEKRQSVAFWCNPISGHATLYWYQQILGQGPKLLIQFQNNGVVDDSQLPKDRFSAERLKGVDSTLKIQPAKLEDSAVYLCASSQTTGNYGYTFGSGTRLTVV.

V is TRBV7-2 and J is TRBJ2-7; 14 bases line up with TRBD2. Trimming took 5 bases from V and 3 from J; bases not matched to a gene: 3. Germline loops: CDR1 SGHTA, CDR2 FQGNSA. This CDR3 has 15 residues. The CDR3 DNA sequence: TGTGCCAGCAGCCAAGGACTAGCGGGAGGCTACGAGCAGTACTTC. As protein: CASSQGLAGGYEQYF.

The chain uses TRBV5-1 and TRBJ1-2; no reliable D call. The V gene's germline CDR1 is SGHRS and CDR2 YFSETQ. The CDR3 is 17 residues long. The germline V and J ends were trimmed by 4 bases and 5 bases, with 24 bases remaining between them. The CDR3 protein is CASSPGGGAANVYGYTF. The CDR3 coding sequence is TGCGCCAGCAGCCCCGGTGGTGGAGCCGCCAATGTATATGGCTACACCTTC.

J is TRBJ1-1 and V is TRBV3-1 (or the pseudogene TRBV3-2), with a possible D match to TRBD1 (6 bases). This CDR3 contains 13 residues. V dropped 4 bases and J dropped 6 bases, with 12 bases sitting between them. The germline gives CDR1 LGHDT, CDR2 YNNKEL (reference sequence). Here the CDR3 reads CASSLGAVAEAFF. The DNA for the CDR3 is TGTGCCAGCAGCCTGGGGGCGGTGGCTGAAGCTTTCTTT.